The sequence of this T cell receptor beta chain was determined in a study of blood T cell repertoires in COVID-19. Looking at the study overall: Italy, Spain and the United States were the sources of the convalescent and acute COVID-19 samples.

Here immunoSEQ multiplex PCR was the method, and the copy in TCRdb shows in-frame clones only, minus some. The repertoire consists of about 54,000 clones, with about nine tenths occurring once and the leading ten covering 28%. The V end lost 4 bases, the J end lost 6 bases, and 13 bases lay between the germline ends. Germline CDR1 and CDR2: LGHDT and YNNKEL (reference sequence). CDR3 length equals 14 residues. Specimen: peripheral blood. This sequence was found in a human donor in a cohort sampled during active COVID-19. The chain is built from TRBV3-1 (or the pseudogene TRBV3-2) and TRBJ2-1, with a possible D match to TRBD2 (5 bases). This CDR3 reads CASSLTAGGNEQFF. As DNA, the CDR3 is TGTGCCAGCAGCCTCACGGCCGGAGGCAATGAGCAGTTCTTC.